A selection of T cell receptor beta chains follows, all from one sample in a study of shared clonotypes between healthy human individuals. This table comes from immunoSEQ multiplex PCR, and its TCRdb copy is limited to in-frame clones, with some not included. The profile shows about 820,000 clones, roughly 92% of them singletons. The sequencing sample was made of naive CD8+ T cells sorted from blood. The source is a man aged 25-45 years in good health. Both conserved end residues are part of each CDR3. The D gene is left open where the match is weak. Clone size is stated in some rows and not others, as once, few, many or a class when expanded.

V gene	J gene	clone size	D gene	CDR3 protein	CDR3 DNA
TRBV5-1	TRBJ2-7	NA	TRBD2	CASSLASGHSYEQYF	TGCGCCAGCAGCTTGGCTAGCGGGCACTCCTACGAGCAGTACTTC
TRBV5-1	TRBJ2-7	once	TRBD1	CASSLVGQGAYEQYF	TGCGCCAGCAGCTTAGTAGGACAGGGTGCCTACGAGCAGTACTTC
TRBV27	TRBJ1-4	once	NA	CASMEPTNEKLFF	TGTGCCAGCATGGAACCGACTAATGAAAAACTGTTTTTT
TRBV18	TRBJ2-1	NA	NA	CASSPSAGFLNEQFF	TGTGCCAGCTCACCGTCAGCGGGCTTCCTCAACGAGCAGTTCTTC
TRBV5-1	TRBJ2-7	NA	TRBD2	CASSWGLVGTGVYEQYF	TGCGCCAGCAGCTGGGGACTAGTGGGAACTGGGGTCTACGAGCAGTACTTC
TRBV4-2	TRBJ2-1	NA	NA	CASSQAGSSDNEQFF	TGTGCCAGCAGCCAAGCTGGGTCCTCCGACAATGAGCAGTTCTTC
TRBV15	TRBJ1-5	NA	NA	CATSSRRQPVQPQHF	TGTGCCACCAGCAGTCGACGACAGCCAGTTCAGCCCCAGCATTTT
TRBV5-1	TRBJ2-2	NA	NA	CASSFSGELFF	TGCGCCAGCAGCTTCTCCGGGGAGCTGTTTTTT
TRBV27	TRBJ2-7	once	NA	CASGGGISYEQYF	TGTGCCTCCGGGGGCGGGATCTCCTACGAGCAGTACTTC
TRBV29-1	TRBJ2-5	NA	NA	CSVVTDNQETQYF	TGCAGCGTTGTCACAGACAACCAAGAGACCCAGTACTTC
TRBV4-1	TRBJ2-7	NA	TRBD2	CASSPRSGTSANYEQYF	TGCGCCAGCAGCCCTCGATCCGGGACTAGCGCAAACTACGAGCAGTACTTC
TRBV5-1	TRBJ2-7	NA	NA	CASSLGIHTLTHEQYF	TGCGCCAGCAGCTTGGGAATACATACCCTAACCCACGAGCAGTACTTC
TRBV19	TRBJ1-5	NA	TRBD1	CASSEGQRPLLNQPQHF	TGTGCCAGTAGCGAGGGACAGCGCCCCTTGCTCAATCAGCCCCAGCATTTT
TRBV11-2	TRBJ2-5	NA	NA	CASSRPGEETQYF	TGTGCCAGCAGCCGGCCAGGGGAAGAGACCCAGTACTTC
TRBV15	TRBJ1-4	NA	NA	CATSRGRVTDSNEKLFF	TGTGCCACCAGCAGAGGTCGAGTGACAGACTCTAATGAAAAACTGTTTTTT
TRBV28	TRBJ2-2	NA	TRBD1	CASCTPEGQGVTGELFF	TGTGCCAGTTGCACTCCGGAGGGACAGGGAGTGACCGGGGAGCTGTTTTTT
TRBV27	TRBJ2-7	NA	NA	CASSYEGQSSYEQYF	TGTGCCAGCAGTTATGAAGGCCAAAGCTCCTACGAGCAGTACTTC
TRBV27	TRBJ2-5	NA	TRBD2	CASSTLAGGRQETQYF	TGTGCCAGCAGTACTCTAGCGGGAGGGCGACAAGAGACCCAGTACTTC
TRBV10-2	TRBJ2-2	NA	NA	CASSQTGIGAGELFF	TGCGCCAGCAGCCAGACGGGGATTGGAGCCGGGGAGCTGTTTTTT
TRBV6-5	TRBJ1-2	many	NA	CASSPIGGSYGYTF	TGTGCCAGCAGCCCCATCGGGGGCAGTTATGGCTACACCTTC
TRBV7-9	TRBJ1-4	once	TRBD1	CEDRGPSTNEKLFF	TGTGAAGACAGGGGGCCTTCAACTAATGAAAAACTGTTTTTT
TRBV9	TRBJ2-1	once	NA	CASSVGSSINEQFF	TGTGCCAGCAGCGTAGGGTCTAGCATCAATGAGCAGTTCTTC
TRBV30	TRBJ1-6	NA	TRBD1	CAWGRQGADSPLHF	TGTGCCTGGGGGCGACAGGGGGCTGATTCACCCCTCCACTTT
TRBV7-9	TRBJ2-2	NA	NA	CASSSDYGELFF	TGTGCCAGCAGCTCCGACTATGGGGAGCTGTTTTTT
TRBV7-9	TRBJ1-1	NA	NA	CASSPGTNTEAFF	TGTGCCAGCAGCCCCGGAACTAACACTGAAGCTTTCTTT
TRBV9	TRBJ2-1	NA	TRBD2	CASSKRLAGMYNEQFF	TGTGCCAGCAGTAAAAGACTAGCGGGAATGTACAATGAGCAGTTCTTC
TRBV4-3	TRBJ2-7	NA	NA	CASSQESYTYEQYF	TGCGCCAGCAGCCAAGAGTCATATACCTACGAGCAGTACTTC
TRBV27	TRBJ2-7	NA	NA	CASSLGSAYEQYF	TGTGCCAGCAGTTTGGGCAGCGCCTACGAGCAGTACTTC
TRBV7-9	TRBJ2-6	many	TRBD2	CASTGGAGANVLTF	TGTGCCAGCACTGGGGGGGCTGGGGCCAACGTCCTGACTTTC
TRBV28	TRBJ2-1	NA	NA	CASKIRGTNEQFF	TGTGCCAGCAAGATCAGGGGTACCAATGAGCAGTTCTTC
TRBV29-1	TRBJ2-7	NA	NA	CSVEDVETSYEQYF	TGCAGCGTTGAAGATGTCGAGACTAGCTACGAGCAGTACTTC
TRBV19	TRBJ1-3	NA	NA	CASSPTEGNTIYF	TGTGCCAGTAGCCCGACAGAAGGAAACACCATATATTTT
TRBV2	TRBJ2-3	NA	TRBD2	CASSEGLAEATTDTQYF	TGTGCCAGCAGTGAAGGCCTAGCGGAGGCCACCACAGATACGCAGTATTTT
TRBV5-1	TRBJ1-2	NA	TRBD1	CASSLDRVYGYTF	TGCGCCAGCAGCTTAGACAGGGTATATGGCTACACCTTC
TRBV6-1	TRBJ2-7	few	TRBD1	CASSEQTGASYEQYF	TGTGCCAGCAGTGAGCAGACAGGGGCATCCTACGAGCAGTACTTC
TRBV4-3	TRBJ2-1	NA	TRBD2	CASSQGTGTRGNEQFF	TGCGCCAGCAGCCAAGGCACCGGGACTAGAGGCAATGAGCAGTTCTTC
TRBV14	TRBJ2-5	NA	NA	CASSHRGNETQYF	TGTGCCAGCAGCCACAGAGGGAATGAGACCCAGTACTTC
TRBV5-1	TRBJ2-7	NA	NA	CASRGTSYEQYF	TGCGCCAGTCGGGGAACCTCCTACGAGCAGTACTTC